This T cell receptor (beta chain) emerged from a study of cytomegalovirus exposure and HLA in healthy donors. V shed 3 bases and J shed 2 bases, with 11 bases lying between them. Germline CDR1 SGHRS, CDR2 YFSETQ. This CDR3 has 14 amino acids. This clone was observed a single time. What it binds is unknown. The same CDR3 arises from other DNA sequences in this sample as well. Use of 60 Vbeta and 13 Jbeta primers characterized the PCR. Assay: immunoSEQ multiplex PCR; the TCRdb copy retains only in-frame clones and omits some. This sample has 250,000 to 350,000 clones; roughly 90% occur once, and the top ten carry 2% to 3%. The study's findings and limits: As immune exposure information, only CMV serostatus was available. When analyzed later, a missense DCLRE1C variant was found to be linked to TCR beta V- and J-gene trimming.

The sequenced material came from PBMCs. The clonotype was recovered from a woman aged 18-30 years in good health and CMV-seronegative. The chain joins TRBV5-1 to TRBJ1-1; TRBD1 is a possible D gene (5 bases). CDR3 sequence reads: CASSSTGVNTEAFF. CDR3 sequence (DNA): TGCGCCAGCAGCTCAACGGGGGTCAACACTGAAGCTTTCTTT.